Below are 10 T cell receptor beta chains sequenced from a single sample in a study of CD8 T cells in Susac syndrome. An input of about 0.45 to 1 ug of RNA was subjected to reverse transcription using random hexamers. TCRdb used MiXCR to reprocess the immunoSEQ multiplex PCR reads, holding one entry per CDR3 protein. This sample carries some 94,000 distinct CDR3 sequences, 90% to 95% of them seen once, and the ten largest clones take about 0.3%. The sequenced sample was CD4+ T cells from PBMCs. These TCRs come from a human donor with Susac syndrome.

The gene calls are TRBV2 and TRBJ2-6; no clear D gene. The CDR3 runs to 14 residues. Germline CDR1 is SNHLY and CDR2 is FYNNEI. V lost 6 bases and J lost 0, with 6 bases in between. DNA of the CDR3: TGTGCCAGCAGCCACAGCTCTGGGGCCAACGTCCTGACTTTC. This translates into CASSHSSGANVLTF.

The genes are TRBV12-3 or TRBV12-4 and TRBJ1-2, with D uncertain. This CDR3 has 13 residues. V lost 3 bases and J lost 2, with 7 bases in between. The CDR3 nucleotides read TGTGCCAGCAGTTTGGTTCTGAACTATGGCTACACCTTC. This encodes CASSLVLNYGYTF.

The J gene is TRBJ2-7, the V gene TRBV28; D is unclear. Germline CDR1 reads MDHEN; CDR2 reads SYDVKM. Between the trimmed V and J ends, which lost 2 bases and 3 bases, there was a span of 14 bases. The CDR3 has 15 amino acids. CDR3 nucleotide sequence: TGTGCCAGCAGTTTAGTTTTGGGTGGGGTCTACGAGCAGTACTTC. This sequence encodes CASSLVLGGVYEQYF.

The chain is built from TRBV14 and TRBJ2-7; D gene ambiguous. V dropped 4 bases and J dropped 2 bases, with 18 bases sitting between them. Per germline, CDR1 SGHDN and CDR2 FVKESK. The CDR3 is made up of 16 amino acids. In DNA form, the CDR3 reads TGTGCCAGCAGCCCTCTGCTGGACGGCCGTACCTACGAGCAGTACTTC. Translated, it gives CASSPLLDGRTYEQYF.

The gene calls are TRBV9 and TRBJ1-1; D is uncertain. This CDR3 has 12 residues. Germline-derived CDR1 and CDR2 are SGDLS and YYNGEE. V lost 4 bases and J lost 11, with 15 bases in between. CDR3 nucleotides: TGTGCCAGCAGCCCCGTGGGCAACTCGGCTTTCTTT. It codes for CASSPVGNSAFF.

This clonotype was seen just once. The V gene is TRBV30, the J gene TRBJ2-5; 7 positions match TRBD2. The CDR3 loop spans 13 amino acids. V lost 3 bases to trimming and J lost 3 bases; unmatched junction nucleotides: 4. Germline lookup yields CDR1 GTSNPN and CDR2 SVGIG (reference sequence). CDR3 sequence reads: CAWSWLAEETQYF. The DNA for the CDR3 is TGTGCCTGGAGCTGGCTAGCGGAAGAGACCCAGTACTTC.

The chain recombines TRBV20-1 with TRBJ2-7; TRBD1 matches 9 bases. The germline V gene has CDR1 DFQATT and CDR2 SNEGSKA (reference sequence). The CDR3 loop spans 17 amino acids. The V gene end was trimmed by 8 bases and the J gene end by 0 bases; junction bases not matched to a gene: 17. CDR3 DNA: TGCAGTCCTCCGGGACAGGGAAGTTGGTGGGGCTCCTACGAGCAGTACTTC. This encodes CSPPGQGSWWGSYEQYF.

The V and J genes are TRBV5-1 and TRBJ2-3; 10 bases agree with TRBD2. There are 16 residues in the CDR3. CDR1 and CDR2 (germline): SGHRS, YFSETQ. Unmatched junction bases numbered 3, after V lost 1 base and J lost 1 base. The CDR3 DNA sequence: TGCGCCAGCAGCTTGTCTAGCGGGGGAGGCACAGATACGCAGTATTTT. This translates into CASSLSSGGGTDTQYF. Combining the CDR3 with reference TRBV5-1 and TRBJ2-3 gives the whole variable domain KAGVTQTPRYLIKTRGQQVTLSCSPISGHRSVSWYQQTPGQGLQFLFEYFSETQRNKGNFPGRFSGRQFSNSRSEMNVSTLELGDSALYLCASSLSSGGGTDTQYFGPGTRLTVL.

The V gene is TRBV5-4, the J gene TRBJ2-4, with 7 bases aligning to TRBD2. The CDR3 loop spans 18 amino acids. Germline assignment: CDR1 SGHNT and CDR2 YYREEE (reference sequence). The V and J ends lost 0 bases and 0 bases, in that order; junction bases with no gene match: 9. The CDR3 is CASSLASASGVAKNIQYF. The CDR3 coding sequence is TGTGCCAGCAGCTTGGCCAGTGCTAGCGGAGTAGCCAAAAACATTCAGTACTTC.

V and J are TRBV15 and TRBJ1-5; D may be TRBD1 (6 bases). Germline V gene lookup returns CDR1 LNHNV and CDR2 YYDKDF (reference sequence). The V end lost 2 bases, the J end lost 6 bases, and 17 bases lay between the germline ends. CDR3 length: 16 residues. CDR3 loop: CATSRSATGRGQPQHF. CDR3 nucleotides: TGTGCCACCAGCAGATCAGCAACAGGGAGAGGTCAGCCCCAGCATTTT.